These T cell receptor beta chains were read from a single sample in a study of PD-L1 blockade in urothelial cancer. Clones were sequenced by immunoSEQ multiplex PCR, and TCRdb holds only the in-frame ones, with some missing. The sample records 45,000 to 60,000 clones, 88% being singletons. Sequenced material: PBMCs, taken around atezolizumab (anti-PD-L1) treatment. These receptors originate from a man aged 55 to 70 with urothelial cancer. Both conserved end residues are part of each CDR3. The order of the fields is CDR3 protein, D gene, V gene, CDR3 length, clone size, J gene. A D gene is named only where the DNA matches it firmly. For some rows the clone size is stated as once, few or many, or as a class when expanded; others skip it.

CDR3 protein: CASSFNTLNTEAFF
D gene: NA
V gene: TRBV11-2
CDR3 length: 14
clone size: once
J gene: TRBJ1-1

CDR3 protein: CASSYGTGPSVTQYF
D gene: TRBD1
V gene: TRBV5-1
CDR3 length: 15
clone size: once
J gene: TRBJ2-5

CDR3 protein: CASSPNAAGGDEQFF
D gene: TRBD2
V gene: TRBV18
CDR3 length: 15
clone size: NA
J gene: TRBJ2-1

CDR3 protein: CASTDRATLREAFF
D gene: TRBD1
V gene: TRBV19
CDR3 length: 14
clone size: NA
J gene: TRBJ1-1

CDR3 protein: CASSFQGHSGANVLTF
D gene: NA
V gene: TRBV2
CDR3 length: 16
clone size: few
J gene: TRBJ2-6

CDR3 protein: CASSYSSRGSYGYTF
D gene: NA
V gene: TRBV6-5
CDR3 length: 15
clone size: NA
J gene: TRBJ1-2

CDR3 protein: CASSGGLAGGGEQFF
D gene: TRBD2
V gene: TRBV9
CDR3 length: 15
clone size: NA
J gene: TRBJ2-1

CDR3 protein: CASSSDRSTDTQYF
D gene: TRBD1
V gene: TRBV11-3
CDR3 length: 14
clone size: NA
J gene: TRBJ2-3

CDR3 protein: CASSYASSYNEQFF
D gene: NA
V gene: TRBV6-6
CDR3 length: 14
clone size: NA
J gene: TRBJ2-1

CDR3 protein: CASSGPGQGHGYTF
D gene: TRBD1
V gene: TRBV6-1
CDR3 length: 14
clone size: NA
J gene: TRBJ1-2

CDR3 protein: CASSVAPGSTDTQYF
D gene: NA
V gene: TRBV9
CDR3 length: 15
clone size: NA
J gene: TRBJ2-3

CDR3 protein: CASSLPSSRGTGELFF
D gene: TRBD1
V gene: TRBV7-3
CDR3 length: 16
clone size: NA
J gene: TRBJ2-2

CDR3 protein: CSVGQGLNTEAFF
D gene: TRBD1
V gene: TRBV29-1
CDR3 length: 13
clone size: NA
J gene: TRBJ1-1

CDR3 protein: CASSLQDWNYGYTF
D gene: NA
V gene: TRBV11-2
CDR3 length: 14
clone size: NA
J gene: TRBJ1-2

CDR3 protein: CAISGPGTVYGYTF
D gene: TRBD1
V gene: TRBV10-3
CDR3 length: 14
clone size: NA
J gene: TRBJ1-2

CDR3 protein: CASSSTGVAGTDTQYF
D gene: TRBD1
V gene: TRBV19
CDR3 length: 16
clone size: NA
J gene: TRBJ2-3

CDR3 protein: CASRPRTKSSF
D gene: NA
V gene: TRBV12-2
CDR3 length: 11
clone size: NA
J gene: TRBJ2-7

CDR3 protein: CASSSGGGEDYGYTF
D gene: NA
V gene: TRBV28
CDR3 length: 15
clone size: NA
J gene: TRBJ1-2

CDR3 protein: CASNSGDTQYF
D gene: NA
V gene: TRBV6-6
CDR3 length: 11
clone size: NA
J gene: TRBJ2-3

CDR3 protein: CASSIKGQGTEAFF
D gene: TRBD1
V gene: TRBV19
CDR3 length: 14
clone size: NA
J gene: TRBJ1-1

CDR3 protein: CASSLSLGVNTEAFF
D gene: NA
V gene: TRBV7-2
CDR3 length: 15
clone size: NA
J gene: TRBJ1-1

CDR3 protein: CAISEREVPNSGNTIYF
D gene: NA
V gene: TRBV10-3
CDR3 length: 17
clone size: once
J gene: TRBJ1-3

CDR3 protein: CASSGGLNEKLFF
D gene: NA
V gene: TRBV19
CDR3 length: 13
clone size: NA
J gene: TRBJ1-4

CDR3 protein: CASSIGQGPNYGYTF
D gene: TRBD1
V gene: TRBV19
CDR3 length: 15
clone size: NA
J gene: TRBJ1-2